The sequence of this TCR beta chain was determined in a study of shared clonotypes between healthy human individuals. Study-wide results and limits: Compared with memory subsets, naive subsets generally had larger estimated richness. Only blood was sampled; tissue repertoires likely differ. Sequencing depth was expected to influence donor clonotype sharing.

CDR1 and CDR2 from the germline V gene are SGHNT and YYREEE (reference sequence). Trimming removed 7 bases from V and 4 bases from J; junction bases left unmatched: 10. This CDR3 has 14 amino acids. The sorted-subset replicate PCRs were given 150 to 200 ng DNA, which is tens of thousands of T cell genomes. Method: immunoSEQ multiplex PCR; TCRdb's copy keeps in-frame clones and lacks some. The sample shows roughly 1 million clones, around 76% of them seen only once. Notes on this clone: Its antigen is undetermined. This sample includes further DNA sequences coding for the same CDR3.

The chain uses TRBV5-4 and TRBJ1-2; 7 nucleotides align to TRBD1. The specimen sequenced was memory CD4+ T cells sorted from blood. The subset denotes: CD45RA-negative fraction. The clonotype comes from a man between 18 and 35 years old in good health. In DNA, the CDR3 is TGTGCCAGCTCCCTCCGGACAGGAGGCTATGGCTACACCTTC. This translates into CASSLRTGGYGYTF.